What follows are 17 T cell receptor beta chains derived from one specimen sequenced in a study of long-term antiretroviral therapy in people with HIV (dated by TCRdb to 2021 to 2024). The immunoSEQ hsTCRB v3.0 assay was used at survey level resolution for TRB variable region sequencing. In TCRdb, the immuneACCESS table is reduced to in-frame sequences with V and J assigned. These tables do not hold every clone; where another copy was compared, an unresolved V gene accounts for under half, and the others remain unexplained. The sample has about 33,000 clones on record, approximately 80% of them singletons. 7.1% of the sample belongs to the ten largest clones. The sequencing used unsorted PBMCs, collected 2 years after starting antiretroviral therapy. Receptors originate from a woman between 50 and 59 years old with HIV.

The chain is built from TRBV9 and TRBJ2-2; D uncertain. Germline CDR1 is SGDLS and CDR2 is YYNGEE. V lost 3 bases and J lost 8, with 11 bases in between. The CDR3 is 13 amino acids. CDR3 amino acids: CASSATPVGELFF. In DNA, the CDR3 is TGTGCCAGCAGCGCGACCCCCGTAGGGGAGCTGTTTTTT.

The CDR3 region has the DNA TGTGCCAGCTTGGACGGACACTATGGCTACACCTTC. This translates into CASLDGHYGYTF. The chain is built from TRBV6-1 and TRBJ1-2; D unresolved. This CDR3 comprises 12 residues. Trimming left V 8 bases short and J 3 bases short, with 10 bases between. Per the germline V gene, CDR1 is MNHNS and CDR2 is SASEGT.

This clone has more than one count but fewer than ten. The J gene is TRBJ1-5, the V gene TRBV7-2, with 10 bases that match TRBD1. The length of the CDR3 is 14 residues. Unmatched junction bases numbered 2, after V lost 5 bases and J lost 4 bases. CDR1 is SGHTA and CDR2 is FQGNSA in the germline V gene. The DNA of the CDR3 is TGTGCCAGCAGCGAGGGACAGGGGAATCAGCCCCAGCATTTT. It yields the protein CASSEGQGNQPQHF.

This chain joins TRBV27 and TRBJ2-5, with 10 bases fitting TRBD1. Trimming cost V 5 bases and J 5 bases; bases outside gene matches: 8. The CDR3 loop spans 15 amino acids. CDR1 is MNHEY and CDR2 is SMNVEV in the germline V gene (reference sequence). The DNA of the CDR3 is TGTGCCAGCAGTCCGCAGACAGGGGGCAGGGAGACCCAGTACTTC. Translation: CASSPQTGGRETQYF.

This clone turned up a few times. The chain employs TRBV5-1 and TRBJ2-7; D unclear. The CDR3 is 15 residues long. Germline CDR1 reads SGHRS; CDR2 reads YFSETQ. V dropped 0 bases and J dropped 2 bases, with 12 bases sitting between them. CDR3 sequence: CASSLALLPTYEQYF. CDR3 nucleotide sequence: TGCGCCAGCAGCTTGGCCCTGCTACCCACCTACGAGCAGTACTTC.

The genes are TRBV27 and TRBJ2-7; TRBD1 is a possible D gene (5 bases). The CDR3 length is 18 residues. The V end lost 5 bases, the J end lost 4 bases, and 27 bases lay between the germline ends. Germline loops: CDR1 MNHEY, CDR2 SMNVEV (reference sequence). CDR3 in amino acids: CASSQKRYRTGDSYEQYF. CDR3 nucleotides: TGTGCCAGCAGTCAAAAAAGATACCGAACAGGAGATTCTTACGAGCAGTACTTC.

The chain recombines TRBV19 with TRBJ1-4; the match to TRBD1 covers 7 bases. Germline loops: CDR1 LNHDA, CDR2 SQIVND (reference sequence). Trimming cost V 5 bases and J 0 bases; bases outside gene matches: 9. The length of the CDR3 is 17 residues. The CDR3 protein is CASSPVGQAATNEKLFF. In DNA form, the CDR3 reads TGTGCCAGTAGTCCGGTCGGACAGGCAGCAACTAATGAAAAACTGTTTTTT.

This chain connects TRBV5-1 to TRBJ1-2; a weak D match, TRBD1 (6 bases). This CDR3 contains 15 residues. Germline V lookup: CDR1 SGHRS, CDR2 YFSETQ. The V gene lost 0 bases and the J gene lost 4 bases, with 13 bases spanning the gap. CDR3 in amino acids: CASSLAGGASYGYTF. CDR3 DNA sequence: TGCGCCAGCAGCTTGGCCGGGGGGGCGAGCTATGGCTACACCTTC.

V usage is TRBV7-9 and J usage is TRBJ1-3; D is possibly TRBD1 (6 bases). Germline CDR1 and CDR2: SEHNR and FQNEAQ (reference sequence). The CDR3 has 19 residues. Trimming cost V 5 bases and J 0 bases, with 23 bases left between them. CDR3 DNA sequence: TGTGCCAGCAGCCTTGGGCAGGGGCCATTACTGAGCTCTGGAAACACCATATATTTT. Its protein product is CASSLGQGPLLSSGNTIYF.

The chain recombines TRBV7-2 with TRBJ2-2; D gene uncertain. CDR3 length: 15 residues. Trimming took 5 bases from V and 3 from J, leaving 13 bases between them. Germline V gene data show CDR1 as SGHTA and CDR2 as FQGNSA. CDR3 sequence: CASSPRAGYTGELFF. For the CDR3, the DNA is TGTGCCAGCAGCCCTAGGGCTGGGTACACCGGGGAGCTGTTTTTT.

The table lists this clone with a count of one. V is TRBV5-6 and J is TRBJ2-1; tentatively, D is TRBD1 (6 bases). Germline V gene data show CDR1 as SGHDT and CDR2 as YYEEEE. The V gene lost 0 bases and the J gene lost 12 bases, with 13 bases spanning the gap. The CDR3 has 13 residues. CDR3 loop: CASSLGGQKWQFF. The CDR3 coding sequence is TGTGCCAGCAGCTTGGGAGGACAGAAATGGCAGTTCTTC. Based on the CDR3 plus reference TRBV5-6 and TRBJ2-1, the full variable domain is DAGVTQSPTHLIKTRGQQVTLRCSPKSGHDTVSWYQQALGQGPQFIFQYYEEEERQRGNFPDRFSGHQFPNYSSELNVNALLLGDSALYLCASSLGGQKWQFFGPGTRLTVL.

The chain carries TRBV29-1 and TRBJ2-1, with 11 bases matching TRBD2. The CDR3 contains 14 residues. Germline CDR1 and CDR2: SQVTM and ANQGSEA. J was trimmed by 9 bases and V by 8 bases; bases with no gene match: 12. CDR3 in DNA: TGCAGCCCCAGAAGACTAGCGGGGACTGGTGAGCAGTTCTTC. Translating it yields CSPRRLAGTGEQFF.

Only a few counts were recorded for this clone. The gene calls are TRBV19 and TRBJ1-6; D ambiguous. This CDR3 has 14 amino acids. CDR1 is LNHDA and CDR2 is SQIVND in the germline V gene (reference sequence). V dropped 7 bases and J dropped 7 bases, with 14 bases sitting between them. CDR3 amino acids: CASTYWEGNSPLHF. CDR3 in DNA: TGTGCCAGTACCTACTGGGAAGGGAATTCACCCCTCCACTTT.

The rearrangement links TRBV2 to TRBJ1-2, with D possibly TRBD1 on 5 matching bases. V gave up 8 bases and J gave up 4 bases, with 20 bases separating them. CDR1 is SNHLY and CDR2 is FYNNEI in the germline V gene. The CDR3 runs 15 residues. Here the CDR3 reads CASLGGVTKIYGYTF. In DNA, the CDR3 is TGTGCCAGCCTGGGGGGAGTCACAAAGATCTATGGCTACACCTTC.

The chain recombines TRBV6-1 with TRBJ1-3, with D uncertain. Germline lookup yields CDR1 MNHNS and CDR2 SASEGT. V was clipped by 9 bases and J by 2 bases, with 11 bases between them. The CDR3 loop spans 13 amino acids. The CDR3 coding sequence is TGTGCCAGTACGTACGGGGCTGGAAACACCATATATTTT. This sequence encodes CASTYGAGNTIYF.

This clone came up a few times. The chain joins TRBV14 to TRBJ1-2, with a weak D call TRBD1 (5 bases). Germline V lookup: CDR1 SGHDN, CDR2 FVKESK. The CDR3 length is 16 residues. The V and J ends lost 0 bases and 3 bases respectively, with 14 bases between them. The CDR3 coding sequence is TGTGCCAGCAGCCAAGAGCCCGGGGCAGCCTACTATGGCTACACCTTC. It specifies CASSQEPGAAYYGYTF.

V and J are TRBV6-5 and TRBJ1-2; 8 nucleotides line up with TRBD1. The V and J ends lost 4 bases and 4 bases, in that order; junction bases with no gene match: 8. The CDR3 runs to 15 residues. CDR1 MNHEY and CDR2 SVGAGI come from the germline V gene. CDR3 in DNA: TGTGCCAGCAGTTCCAGACAGGGGACTACCTATGGCTACACCTTC. Protein product: CASSSRQGTTYGYTF.